Included here is one T cell receptor beta chain sequence, with context. Measured with immunoSEQ multiplex PCR; TCRdb has only the in-frame clones, and not every one. The sample records 60,000 to 80,000 clones, around 91% being singletons. The record originates from a study of technical replicates of blood from several donors. V dropped 2 bases and J dropped 6; count of bases not matched to a gene: 2. The CDR3 spans 14 residues. Germline lookup yields CDR1 MGHRA and CDR2 YSYEKL. The specimen sequenced was T cells isolated from PBMCs. The chain employs TRBV4-1 and TRBJ2-7, with 12 bases fitting TRBD2. The TCR sequence derives from a human donor in good health. This CDR3 reads CASSQKGLAGEQYF. The CDR3 DNA reads as TGCGCCAGCAGCCAAAAGGGACTAGCGGGCGAGCAGTACTTC.